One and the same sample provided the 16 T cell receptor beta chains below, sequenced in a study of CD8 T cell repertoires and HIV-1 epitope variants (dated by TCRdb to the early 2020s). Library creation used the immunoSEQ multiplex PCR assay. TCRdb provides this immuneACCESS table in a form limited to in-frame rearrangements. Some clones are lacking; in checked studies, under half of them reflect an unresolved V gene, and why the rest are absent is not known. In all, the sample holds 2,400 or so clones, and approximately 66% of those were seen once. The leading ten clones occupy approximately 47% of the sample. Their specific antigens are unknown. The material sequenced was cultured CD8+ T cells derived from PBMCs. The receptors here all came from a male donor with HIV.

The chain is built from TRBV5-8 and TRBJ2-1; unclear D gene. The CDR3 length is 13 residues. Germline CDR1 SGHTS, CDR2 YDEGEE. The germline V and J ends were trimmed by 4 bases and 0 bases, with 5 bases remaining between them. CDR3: CASSASSYNEQFF. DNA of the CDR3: TGTGCCAGCAGCGCCAGCTCCTACAATGAGCAGTTCTTC.

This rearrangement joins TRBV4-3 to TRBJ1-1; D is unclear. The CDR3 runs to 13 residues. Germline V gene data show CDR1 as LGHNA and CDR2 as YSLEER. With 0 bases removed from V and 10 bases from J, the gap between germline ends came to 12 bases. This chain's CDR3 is CASSQDIRGGAFF. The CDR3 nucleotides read TGCGCCAGCAGCCAAGATATACGGGGAGGAGCTTTCTTT.

Written as DNA, the CDR3 is TGTGCCATCAGTGCCGGAGACGCGGGGACAGCTGATGAAGCTTTCTTT. As protein: CAISAGDAGTADEAFF. V is TRBV10-3 and J is TRBJ1-1; 7 bases map to TRBD1. Germline V gene sequence: CDR1 ENHRY, CDR2 SYGVKD. After removal of 4 bases from V and 7 bases from J, the junction contained 15 bases not matched to a gene. This CDR3 has 16 residues.

The chain's CDR3 is CASSAGTSHPLNTEAFF. CDR3 in DNA: TGTGCCAGCAGCGCCGGGACGTCCCATCCCCTGAACACTGAAGCTTTCTTT. J is TRBJ1-1 and V is TRBV7-6; D might be TRBD1 (5 bases). The CDR3 sequence is 17 residues long. Germline values: CDR1 SGHVS, CDR2 FNYEAQ. Trimming cost V 5 bases and J 0 bases, with 19 bases left between them.

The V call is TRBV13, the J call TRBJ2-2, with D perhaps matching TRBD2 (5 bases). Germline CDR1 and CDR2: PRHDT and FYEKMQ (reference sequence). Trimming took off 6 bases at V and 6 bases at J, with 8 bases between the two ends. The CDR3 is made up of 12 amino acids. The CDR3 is CASSSGSGELFF. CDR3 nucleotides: TGTGCCAGCAGTTCGGGATCCGGGGAGCTGTTTTTT.

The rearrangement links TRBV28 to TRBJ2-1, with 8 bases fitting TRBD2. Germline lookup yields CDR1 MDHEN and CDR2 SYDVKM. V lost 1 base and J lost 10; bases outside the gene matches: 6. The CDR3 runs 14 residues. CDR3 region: CASSLSRGAMEQFF. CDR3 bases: TGTGCCAGCAGTTTATCGCGGGGGGCTATGGAGCAGTTCTTC. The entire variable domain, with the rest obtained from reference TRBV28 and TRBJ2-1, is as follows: DVKVTQSSRYLVKRTGEKVFLECVQDMDHENMFWYRQDPGLGLRLIYFSYDVKMKEKGDIPEGYSVSREKKERFSLILESASTNQTSMYLCASSLSRGAMEQFFGPGTRLTVL.

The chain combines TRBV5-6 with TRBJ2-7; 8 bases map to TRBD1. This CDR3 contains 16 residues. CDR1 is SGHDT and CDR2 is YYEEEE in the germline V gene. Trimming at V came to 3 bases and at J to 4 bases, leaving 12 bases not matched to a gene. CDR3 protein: CASSWQSTRGLYEQYF. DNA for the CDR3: TGTGCCAGCAGCTGGCAGTCGACCAGGGGGCTATACGAGCAGTACTTC.

CDR3 in amino acids: CASSEAGTYNEQFF. In DNA form, the CDR3 reads TGTGCCAGCAGTGAAGCGGGCACCTACAATGAGCAGTTCTTC. V and J are TRBV6-1 and TRBJ2-1; D ambiguous. Trimming cost V 0 bases and J 2 bases, with 5 bases left between them. There are 14 residues in the CDR3. Germline V CDR1 and CDR2: MNHNS, SASEGT.

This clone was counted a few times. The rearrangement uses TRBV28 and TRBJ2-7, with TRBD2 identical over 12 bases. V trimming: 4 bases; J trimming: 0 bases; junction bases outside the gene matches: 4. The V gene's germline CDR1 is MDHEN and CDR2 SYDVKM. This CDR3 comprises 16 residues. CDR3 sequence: CASSSLAGGLSYEQYF. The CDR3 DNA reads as TGTGCCAGCAGTTCCCTAGCGGGAGGGCTCTCCTACGAGCAGTACTTC.

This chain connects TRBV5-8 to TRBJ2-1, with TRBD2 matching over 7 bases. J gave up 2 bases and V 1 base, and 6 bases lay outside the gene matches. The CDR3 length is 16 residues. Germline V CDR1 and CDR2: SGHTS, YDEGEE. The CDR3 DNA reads TGTGCCAGCAGCTTGTTCATGGGGGGGGCCTACAATGAGCAGTTCTTC. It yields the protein CASSLFMGGAYNEQFF.

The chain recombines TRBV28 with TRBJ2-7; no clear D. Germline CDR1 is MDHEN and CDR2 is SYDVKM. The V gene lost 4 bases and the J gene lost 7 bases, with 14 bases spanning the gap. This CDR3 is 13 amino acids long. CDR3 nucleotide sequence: TGTGCCAGCAGTTATGCACGGGTTGGAGAGCAGTACTTC. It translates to CASSYARVGEQYF.

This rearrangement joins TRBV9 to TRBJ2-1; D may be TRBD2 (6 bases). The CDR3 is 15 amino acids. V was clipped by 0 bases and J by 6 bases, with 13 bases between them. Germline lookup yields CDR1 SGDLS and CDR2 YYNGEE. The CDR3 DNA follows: TGTGCCAGCAGCGTAGAGAAAGCGGGTACCAATGAGCAGTTCTTC. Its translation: CASSVEKAGTNEQFF.

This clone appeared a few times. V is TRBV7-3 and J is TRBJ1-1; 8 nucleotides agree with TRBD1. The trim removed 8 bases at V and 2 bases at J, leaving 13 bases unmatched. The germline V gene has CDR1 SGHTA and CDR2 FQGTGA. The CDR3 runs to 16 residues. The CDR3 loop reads CASRVTGVTSNTEAFF. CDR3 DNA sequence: TGTGCCAGCCGGGTGACAGGGGTGACGTCCAACACTGAAGCTTTCTTT.

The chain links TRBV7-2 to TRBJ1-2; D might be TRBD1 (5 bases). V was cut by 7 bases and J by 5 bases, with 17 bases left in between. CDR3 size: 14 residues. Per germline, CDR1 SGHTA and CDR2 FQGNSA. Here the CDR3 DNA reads TGTGCCAGCACCTCGACAGCCGTTTCATATGGCTACACCTTC. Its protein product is CASTSTAVSYGYTF.

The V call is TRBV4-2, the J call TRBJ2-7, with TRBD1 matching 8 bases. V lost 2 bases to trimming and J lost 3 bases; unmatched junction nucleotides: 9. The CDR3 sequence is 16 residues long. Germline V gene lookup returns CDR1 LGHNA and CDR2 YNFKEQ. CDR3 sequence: CASSQRVETGVYEQYF. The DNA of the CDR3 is TGTGCCAGCAGCCAAAGGGTCGAGACAGGGGTCTACGAGCAGTACTTC.

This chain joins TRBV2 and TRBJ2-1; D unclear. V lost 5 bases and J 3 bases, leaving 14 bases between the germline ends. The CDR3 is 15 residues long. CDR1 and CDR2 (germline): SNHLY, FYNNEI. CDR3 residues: CASSPYPKSYNEQFF. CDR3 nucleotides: TGTGCCAGCAGTCCTTATCCTAAGAGCTACAATGAGCAGTTCTTC.